This T cell receptor (beta chain) comes out of a study of blood T cell repertoires in COVID-19. Study-level information: Samples representing acute and convalescent COVID-19 were sourced from the United States, Italy and Spain. PBMCs, B-cell-depleted T cells, or T cells provided the cDNA or gDNA that made up the material.

Germline CDR1 is MNHEY and CDR2 is SMNVEV (reference sequence). The CDR3 length is 16 residues. V was pared by 0 bases and J by 6 bases, with 18 bases between. Source study methods: Amplification of reference gene primers provided the estimated nucleated cell counts. Only in-frame clones appear in the TCRdb table, and some are missing; sequencing was by immunoSEQ multiplex PCR. V and J calls and clone size are given by that table; D and trimming were obtained from the DNA. The top ten clones hold around 8% of a sample with over 130,000 clones, roughly 80% of them seen once. Sample: peripheral blood. The V gene is TRBV27, the J gene TRBJ2-7; D possibly corresponds to TRBD2 (5 bases). The TCR was taken from a human donor in a cohort sampled during active COVID-19. CDR3 sequence reads: CASSLSWTLPSGEQYF. CDR3 bases: TGTGCCAGCAGTTTATCTTGGACTCTCCCCAGCGGCGAGCAGTACTTC.